This T cell receptor beta chain was captured by sequencing in a study of cytomegalovirus exposure and HLA in healthy donors (dated by TCRdb to about 2017). Notes on the research overall: An earlier analysis of several hundred of the donors reported about 250 Gb of sequence data and around 120 million unique TCR beta sequences from 190 million or so T cells. Alongside the repertoire data, information on donor age, sex, ethnicity and CMV serostatus was compiled. On average, around 200,000 unique TCR beta nucleotide sequences were sequenced per donor among about 400 genotyped donors of the cohort, with roughly 18% of those sequences being non-productive. To decide whether each TCR beta V gene segment behaved as functional or pseudogenic, an earlier analysis of some 600 of the donors relied on high-throughput TCR beta sequencing. Around 330 gigabases of sequencing data and 70 million to 100 million unique TCR sequences made up an early release that covered several hundred HLA-typed donors. In addition to the first cohort of roughly 670 subjects, a separate validation cohort of over 90 different subjects was used. Of the 300 to 450 genotyped donors, approximately 83% fell in the genetic ancestry cluster associated with self-reported Caucasian donors. To predict cytomegalovirus infection status, the study brought together high-throughput TCR immunosequencing, statistical association of individual TCRs with disease status, and machine learning. The study profiled the T cell repertoires of 500 to 800 subjects by immunosequencing and related them to cytomegalovirus serostatus. A later analysis re-analyzed previously published TCR beta repertoires from 650 to 800 donors and added high-resolution HLA genotyping to study TCR occurrence patterns. Every discovery cohort repertoire had been produced on one sequencing platform. Several DR-DQ haplotypes were treated as single units for association and clustering because of strong linkage in the cohort. A later genetic analysis used genome-wide SNP genotypes for about three fifths of the 666 donors, treating that subset as a discovery cohort. HLA typing included class I and class II loci at four-digit resolution. In the later analysis, no new phenotypic data were used to find candidate immune exposures; instead, reliance was placed on TCR beta sequences and their occurrence across donors. The number of donors typed differed by locus, with roughly 620-630 for A, B, C, DRB1 and DQB1, roughly 520 for DQA1, 606 for DPA1, and approximately 470 for DPB1. The study aimed to test whether cataloging public T cell receptors could reveal signatures of past pathogen exposure.

Paper-wide results and their limitations: In a later analysis, HLA-associated TCR beta chains showed more clonal expansion and lower generation probabilities than non-associated chains that were equally common. A few of the identified cytomegalovirus-associated TCR beta chains were confirmed in vitro to be specific for cytomegalovirus antigens. In a later analysis, about 17,000 TCR beta sequences were associated with specific HLA alleles at a false discovery rate of 0.05. When HLA alleles, especially DR and DQ, strongly co-occurred, TCR associations were difficult to assign to individual alleles. According to the authors, the approach could potentially be generalized to other disease states and immunological phenotypes. In an earlier analysis of some 550 of the donors, most TCR beta V segments were observed in productive rearrangements about 87% or about 30% of the time, broadly matching IMGT annotations. The classifier was reported to diagnose cytomegalovirus status with high specificity and sensitivity in both the original and validation cohorts. A further reported finding was that TCR beta sequences accurately predicted the HLA-A and HLA-B alleles for most subjects in the first cohort. Correlated functional status among segregating V segments might be attributable to linkage disequilibrium, but an unknown experimental factor could not be ruled out. Because counts were too low, roughly 17 rarely observed V segments, including chromosome 9 orphons, were left out of the earlier analysis of approximately 580 of the donors. According to a later analysis, TCR association rates differed among HLA loci, with DRB1 alleles showing the most associated TCRs and HLA-C alleles showing the fewest. A cluster of highly shared sequence variants was judged likely to be a technical artifact of the sequencing pipeline. V-gene and J-gene trimming of TCR beta chains was associated with a missense DCLRE1C variant in a later genetic analysis, and the association was replicated in an independent cohort. The study gave a list of under 200 TCR beta chains associated with cytomegalovirus. Some IMGT-functional V segments, including TRBV6-2 and TRBV6-3, could not be told apart with the 87-base-pair reads, so those segments were excluded. Several of the top co-occurrence clusters appeared to be linked to parvovirus B19, influenza, CMV and Epstein-Barr virus, according to a later analysis. Because some donors lacked HLA typing at each locus, the association tests relied only on the typed subset. Most TCR sequences were observed very rarely across donors, whereas some public TCRs were present in many individuals. A later genetic analysis reported fewer N-insertions in productive TCRs among donors in an Asian-associated ancestry cluster than the 666-donor mean. The only immune exposure information available for the cohort was CMV serostatus. Only TCR beta chains were sequenced in this cohort, and the absence of alpha or paired-chain data limited detectable features. Sequencing depth was assumed to be roughly uniform across donors in the presence/absence analyses, though that assumption may not hold. In a later analysis, most CMV-associated TCR beta chains were found to appear HLA-restricted, with HLA associations seemingly driven largely by CMV exposure.

The cohort comprised some 680 healthy bone marrow donors. Cohort members were all nominally healthy when sampled, although unrecorded immune exposures were likely present. The donor was CMV seropositive and belonged to the group of 250 to 300 seropositive cohort members. Every donor gave a peripheral blood sample, and the peripheral blood mononuclear cells from that sample were used for TCR beta sequencing. The Qiagen DNeasy Blood Extraction Kit was used to extract genomic DNA from the blood cell samples. Regarding this clone: Its antigen remains undetermined. The input lacks base qualities; no much larger clone sits a single base away.

Library generation was performed with the immunoSEQ multiplex PCR assay. The multiplex PCR relied on a mix of 60 forward primers for TCR Vbeta segments and 13 reverse primers for TCR Jbeta segments. The CDR3 region of rearranged TCR beta genes was amplified from genomic DNA with a multiplex PCR assay. The Illumina HiSeq System was used to sequence the amplified TCR beta libraries as 87-base-pair reads. Processing in the source paper ran as follows. A later analysis tallied some 79 million unique TCR beta chains across the 700 or so repertoires, and 10 million to 11 million of those chains were shared by two or more donors. To remove PCR and sequencing errors, raw reads were error-corrected and collapsed into unique sequences using a nearest-neighbor algorithm that merged closely related sequences. CDR3 sequences were aligned to IMGT reference sequences to assign V, D and J gene segments. For a sequence to be retained, a match of at least six nucleotides was required to both a V gene segment and a J gene segment. Rearrangements were classified as productive when the CDR3 lacked stop codons and remained in frame with V and J, and all other rearrangements were classified as non-productive. CDR3 was defined according to IMGT convention as the region running from the second conserved V-encoded cysteine to the conserved J-encoded phenylalanine. The earlier analysis of fewer than 700 of the donors excluded sequences that lacked an unambiguous match to a single V gene segment. In an earlier analysis of approximately 610 of the donors, V segments were called functional above 56.7% productive rearrangements and were called segregating when the between-donor standard deviation exceeded 5%. To diagnose cytomegalovirus status from the catalog of TCR beta chain sequences, a statistical classification framework was built. A later analysis assigned V and J genes by comparing TCR nucleotide sequences with IMGT/GENE-DB human TR gene sequences. Using the TCRdist pipeline, a later analysis assigned CDR3 sequences along with most-parsimonious VDJ recombination scenarios. In a later analysis, each TCR beta chain was defined by its CDR3 amino acid sequence together with its V-gene family, and reads lacking a unique V-gene family were excluded. A later analysis removed several hundred highly shared, low-generation-probability nucleotide sequences to deal with suspected cross-contamination and a sequencing artifact. A later analysis calculated a clonal expansion index for each public chain from normalized within-repertoire ranks of inferred template counts. Generation probabilities in a later analysis came from a VDJ recombination model fitted to out-of-frame rearrangements, and those results were checked against IGoR. In a later analysis, TCR-TCR, TCR-HLA and TCR-CMV co-occurrence was scored with hypergeometric tests, and a repertoire-size bias correction was applied to TCR pairs. False discovery rates were estimated in a later analysis by permuting HLA or CMV assignments 20 times. In a later analysis, co-occurring TCRs were grouped with DBSCAN, and TCRdist sequence similarity was added when clustering was performed within HLA-allele-positive subsets. Repertoires with fewer than 30,000 or more than 120,000 public chains were left out of co-occurrence clustering, as were four to six repertoires with anomalous nucleotide sharing. Sourced from immuneACCESS, this table was stored by TCRdb with only in-frame sequences that have V and J called. A share of the clones is absent; for the studies checked, an unresolved V gene accounts for under half, and the remainder has no known explanation. The V and J calls and clone size were taken over from that table, and D and trimming were inferred from the DNA. Recorded for this sample are approximately 190,000 clones; over 75% of them occurred a single time. Roughly 6% of the sample is taken by the ten largest.

The CDR3, from cysteine to phenylalanine, totals 12 residues. The read is trimmed to its CDR3 DNA, 36 bases read in frame from base 1. The junction shows trimming of 10 bases on V and 1 base on J, plus 10 bases between the germline ends. Based on the germline V gene, the CDR1 and CDR2 sequences are MDHEN and SYDVKM. The material sequenced was PBMCs. The rearranged chain carries TRBV28 and TRBJ1-2; the best D guess is TRBD1, with 6 bases matching. The receptor was isolated from a man in his forties or fifties in good health and CMV-seropositive. The CDR3 has the sequence CATSDSNYGYTF. The DNA is as follows: TGTGCCACTTCGGACAGTAACTATGGCTACACCTTC.